Below are 16 T cell receptor beta chains sequenced from a single sample in a study of radiation and T cells in renal cell carcinoma. Treatment described: 15 Gy SBRT to primary tumor, nephrectomy 4 weeks later. Clones were sequenced by immunoSEQ multiplex PCR, and TCRdb holds only the in-frame ones, with some missing. Among about 20,000 clones listed, around 52% were seen once. The input for sequencing was tumor tissue, taken from a patient whose treatment included radiotherapy and nephrectomy. These receptors were taken from a woman between 45 and 60 years old with renal cell carcinoma.

The V and J genes are TRBV5-6 and TRBJ2-7; D is unclear. This CDR3 is 12 amino acids long. The germline CDR1 and CDR2 sequences are SGHDT and YYEEEE. The ends were cut back, 1 base at V and 6 bases at J, with 8 bases in the middle. The CDR3 region has the DNA TGTGCCAGCAGCTTGTGGTTGACCGAGCAGTACTTC. Translated, it gives CASSLWLTEQYF.

This clone was recorded a few times. The gene calls are TRBV6-5 and TRBJ1-2; maybe TRBD1 (5 bases). The CDR3 has 14 amino acids. Trimming took 6 bases from V and 7 from J, leaving 18 bases between them. The germline V gene has CDR1 MNHEY and CDR2 SVGAGI. CDR3 in amino acids: CASSLGGTSFGYTF. In DNA form, the CDR3 reads TGTGCCAGCAGCCTCGGCGGGACCTCTTTTGGCTACACCTTC.

The chain combines TRBV5-1 with TRBJ2-7; D may correspond to TRBD1 or TRBD2 (5 bases each). Per the germline V gene, CDR1 is SGHRS and CDR2 is YFSETQ. Trimming took 2 bases from V and 7 from J, leaving 19 bases between them. This CDR3 spans 15 amino acids. The DNA of the CDR3 is TGCGCCAGCAGCTTTGACAGCCGGTCGGGGATTGAGCAGTACTTC. Encoded protein: CASSFDSRSGIEQYF.

The J gene is TRBJ2-7, the V gene TRBV5-4, with 9 bases lining up with TRBD1. The CDR3 has 16 residues. After removal of 3 bases from V and 2 bases from J, the junction contained 9 bases not matched to a gene. The germline V gene encodes CDR1 SGHNT and CDR2 YYREEE (reference sequence). The CDR3 loop is CASSWGQGQKPYEQYF. CDR3 bases: TGTGCCAGCAGCTGGGGACAGGGACAAAAACCCTACGAGCAGTACTTC.

This chain uses TRBV6-1 with TRBJ2-1; 12 positions match TRBD2. Trimming at V came to 2 bases and at J to 4 bases, leaving 0 bases not matched to a gene. Looked up from germline, CDR1 is MNHNS and CDR2 is SASEGT. The CDR3 covers 15 residues. As DNA, the CDR3 is TGTGCCAGCAGTGAAACTAGCGGGGGGTACAATGAGCAGTTCTTC. It encodes CASSETSGGYNEQFF.

This clone appeared once. The gene calls are TRBV6-1 and TRBJ2-4; possible D gene TRBD2, 5 bases. There are 16 residues in the CDR3. The germline V gene has CDR1 MNHNS and CDR2 SASEGT. Trimming took 2 bases from V and 0 from J, leaving 11 bases between them. CDR3 DNA: TGTGCCAGCAGTGAACGGGGTCTCTTAGCCAAAAACATTCAGTACTTC. It yields the protein CASSERGLLAKNIQYF.

This clone was recorded a few times. The chain couples TRBV7-8 to TRBJ2-3; perhaps TRBD1 as D (5 bases). Germline V gene data show CDR1 as SGHVS and CDR2 as FQNEAQ. The CDR3 has 13 residues. Trimming took 3 bases from V and 6 from J, leaving 10 bases between them. The CDR3 coding sequence is TGTGCCAGCAGCTTGGGGCCCAGGGATACGCAGTATTTT. This codes for CASSLGPRDTQYF.

This clone has more than one count but fewer than ten. Distinct nucleotide sequences in the sample also encode this CDR3. This chain uses TRBV5-1 with TRBJ2-1; D may match TRBD1 or TRBD2 (5 bases each). Germline V gene data show CDR1 as SGHRS and CDR2 as YFSETQ. Trimming removed 1 base from V and 4 bases from J, with 12 bases in between. This CDR3 region has 15 residues. The chain's CDR3 is CASSLPGASYNEQFF. CDR3 DNA: TGCGCCAGCAGCTTGCCCGGGGCCTCTTACAATGAGCAGTTCTTC.

This clone was counted a single time. The V call is TRBV14, the J call TRBJ2-1; D ambiguous. This CDR3 is built from 16 residues. Trimming stripped 0 bases from V and 1 base from J, with 10 bases between. Germline values: CDR1 SGHDN, CDR2 FVKESK. As DNA, the CDR3 is TGTGCCAGCAGCCAAGATCAGGCGGATTCCTACAATGAGCAGTTCTTC. It yields the protein CASSQDQADSYNEQFF.

The chain combines TRBV9 with TRBJ2-3; 11 bases map to TRBD2. The J segment lost 7 bases and the V segment lost 4 bases, leaving 8 bases of the junction unmatched. Germline V gene data show CDR1 as SGDLS and CDR2 as YYNGEE. The length of the CDR3 is 15 residues. CDR3: CASSHSSGGTYTQYF. DNA of the CDR3: TGTGCCAGCAGCCACTCTAGCGGGGGGACCTATACGCAGTATTTT. Filled out from reference TRBV9 and TRBJ2-3, the complete variable domain reads DSGVTQTPKHLITATGQRVTLRCSPRSGDLSVYWYQQSLDQGLQFLIQYYNGEERAKGNILERFSAQQFPDLHSELNLSSLELGDSALYFCASSHSSGGTYTQYFGPGTRLTVL.

This chain uses TRBV5-1 with TRBJ1-2; D perhaps matches TRBD1 (5 bases). In germline, CDR1 is SGHRS, CDR2 YFSETQ. The CDR3 has 17 amino acids. V gave up 0 bases and J gave up 1 base, with 16 bases separating them. The CDR3 loop reads CASSLDILRGGNYGYTF. The CDR3 coding sequence is TGCGCCAGCAGCTTGGATATATTGAGGGGCGGTAACTATGGCTACACCTTC. Based on the CDR3 plus reference TRBV5-1 and TRBJ1-2, the full variable domain is KAGVTQTPRYLIKTRGQQVTLSCSPISGHRSVSWYQQTPGQGLQFLFEYFSETQRNKGNFPGRFSGRQFSNSRSEMNVSTLELGDSALYLCASSLDILRGGNYGYTFGSGTRLTVV.

V is TRBV9 and J is TRBJ2-3; TRBD2 agrees at 8 bases. CDR3 length: 15 amino acids. After removal of 4 bases from V and 0 bases from J, the junction contained 4 bases not matched to a gene. From germline, CDR1 is SGDLS and CDR2 YYNGEE. DNA for the CDR3: TGTGCCAGCAGCTGGACTAGCACTAGCACAGATACGCAGTATTTT. It codes for CASSWTSTSTDTQYF. Full variable domain (remainder filled in from reference TRBV9 and TRBJ2-3): DSGVTQTPKHLITATGQRVTLRCSPRSGDLSVYWYQQSLDQGLQFLIQYYNGEERAKGNILERFSAQQFPDLHSELNLSSLELGDSALYFCASSWTSTSTDTQYFGPGTRLTVL.

V is TRBV7-2 and J is TRBJ2-5, with 8 bases identical to TRBD2. This CDR3 has 15 amino acids. V dropped 4 bases and J dropped 5; count of bases not matched to a gene: 9. Germline V gene data show CDR1 as SGHTA and CDR2 as FQGNSA. The CDR3 sequence is CASSYQRGGLETQYF. CDR3 sequence (DNA): TGTGCCAGCAGCTACCAACGGGGGGGCCTGGAGACCCAGTACTTC.

The CDR3 region is CASSPGVGAQKGYSPLHF. For the CDR3, the DNA is TGTGCCAGCAGCCCCGGGGTTGGGGCCCAGAAGGGTTATTCACCCCTCCACTTT. This rearrangement joins TRBV4-2 to TRBJ1-6; a possible D gene is TRBD1 (5 bases). Looked up from germline, CDR1 is LGHNA and CDR2 is YNFKEQ. The V end was cut by 4 bases, the J end by 8 bases, with 24 bases between. CDR3 length: 18 residues.

The chain links TRBV18 to TRBJ1-6; D unclear. CDR1 is KGHSH and CDR2 is LQKENI in the germline V gene. The CDR3 runs to 14 residues. Trimming shortened V by 3 bases and J by 6 bases, and 9 bases separated the two germline ends. The CDR3 reads CASSPSAANSPLHF. CDR3 sequence (DNA): TGTGCCAGCTCACCGTCGGCAGCTAATTCACCCCTCCACTTT. Variable domain in full (rest from reference TRBV18 and TRBJ1-6): NAGVMQNPRHLVRRRGQEARLRCSPMKGHSHVYWYRQLPEEGLKFMVYLQKENIIDESGMPKERFSAEFPKEGPSILRIQQVVRGDSAAYFCASSPSAANSPLHFGNGTRLTVT.

This clone was recorded only once. The gene calls are TRBV7-2 and TRBJ2-5; 10 bases fit TRBD1. Germline V gene lookup returns CDR1 SGHTA and CDR2 FQGNSA. The CDR3 spans 15 residues. The J segment lost 4 bases and the V segment lost 5 bases, leaving 7 bases of the junction unmatched. In DNA, the CDR3 is TGTGCCAGCAGCAACCGACAGGGGGCGGGAGAGACCCAGTACTTC. This sequence encodes CASSNRQGAGETQYF.